The 18 T cell receptor beta chains presented below share a single source sample, sequenced in a study of human T cells and chemical hapten exposure. Time point noted: patch test 1, 2 weeks after DPC sensitization. Treatment denoted: therapeutic diphenylcyclopropenone sensitization with weekly scalp DPC. One entry per CDR3 protein, called by TCRdb with MiXCR from the RACE reads. The table records more than 100,000 distinct CDR3 sequences, around 15% of them present only once. Specimen: whole blood, collected in connection with sensitization to the hapten diphenylcyclopropenone (DPC). The source of these receptors is a man between 18 and 29 years old with alopecia areata. Some clones in this sample may be carry-over from other donors' samples.

This clonotype was picked up many times. The chain uses TRBV12-3 or TRBV12-4 and TRBJ2-1; TRBD1 matches at 10 bases. V trimming: 5 bases; J trimming: 7 bases; junction bases outside the gene matches: 2. CDR3 length: 13 residues. The CDR3 region is CASSDRGPNEQFF. The CDR3 bases are TGTGCCAGCAGTGACAGGGGGCCTAATGAGCAGTTCTTC.

The chain carries TRBV9 and TRBJ2-2, with 9 bases identical to TRBD2. This CDR3 is 16 amino acids long. Germline V gene data show CDR1 as SGDLS and CDR2 as YYNGEE. V trimming: 1 base; J trimming: 4 bases; junction bases outside the gene matches: 5. The CDR3 region has the DNA TGTGCCAGCAGCGTACTGATTAGCGGGGGCACCGGGGAGCTGTTTTTT. Translation gives CASSVLISGGTGELFF.

This clonotype was counted between two and nine times. The V gene is TRBV5-1, the J gene TRBJ2-7; tentative D call: TRBD2 (6 bases). V was pared by 2 bases and J by 0 bases, with 12 bases between. CDR3 length: 15 residues. In germline, CDR1 is SGHRS, CDR2 YFSETQ. Here the CDR3 reads CASSFSAGISYEQYF. The CDR3 bases are TGCGCCAGCAGCTTCTCGGCGGGGATCTCCTACGAGCAGTACTTC.

This clonotype was found a few times. The chain joins TRBV6-1 to TRBJ2-7; 7 nucleotides align to TRBD2. The CDR3 has 14 residues. V dropped 6 bases and J dropped 4; count of bases not matched to a gene: 9. From germline, CDR1 is MNHNS and CDR2 SASEGT. The CDR3 region is CASRGRGYPYEQYF. In DNA form, the CDR3 reads TGTGCCAGCAGGGGGCGGGGGTATCCATACGAGCAGTACTTC.

V usage is TRBV9 and J usage is TRBJ2-1; 8 positions match TRBD1. The CDR3 contains 15 residues. The V and J ends lost 0 bases and 16 bases, in that order; junction bases with no gene match: 15. Germline loops: CDR1 SGDLS, CDR2 YYNGEE. CDR3 sequence: CASSVAPDRGLPSFF. For the CDR3, the DNA is TGTGCCAGCAGCGTAGCCCCCGACAGGGGACTCCCGTCCTTCTTC.

This clonotype appeared many times. V gene TRBV7-6 combines with J gene TRBJ2-1, with TRBD2 matching 11 bases. The CDR3 loop spans 15 amino acids. V lost 5 bases, J lost 9 bases, and 9 bases stayed unmatched. Germline V gene data show CDR1 as SGHVS and CDR2 as FNYEAQ. CDR3 loop: CASSLTSGGGGEQFF. Here the CDR3 DNA reads TGTGCCAGCAGCCTAACTAGCGGGGGTGGCGGTGAGCAGTTCTTC. Variable domain in full (rest from reference TRBV7-6 and TRBJ2-1): GAGVSQSPRYKVTKRGQDVALRCDPISGHVSLYWYRQALGQGPEFLTYFNYEAQQDKSGLPNDRFSAERPEGSISTLTIQRTEQRDSAMYRCASSLTSGGGGEQFFGPGTRLTVL.

The chain carries TRBV19 and TRBJ1-1, with D hard to call. The germline gives CDR1 LNHDA, CDR2 SQIVND (reference sequence). V was shortened by 6 bases and J by 4 bases, with 15 bases between the two germline ends. CDR3 size: 14 residues. CDR3 protein: CASSRPGRATEAFF. For the CDR3, the DNA is TGTGCCAGTAGCCGTCCTGGGAGGGCCACTGAAGCTTTCTTT.

This clonotype appeared a few times. The chain combines TRBV7-9 with TRBJ2-5, with 11 bases lining up with TRBD2. Germline-derived CDR1 and CDR2 are SEHNR and FQNEAQ (reference sequence). V gave up 3 bases and J gave up 1 base; unmatched junction bases: 7. The CDR3 is 17 amino acids. The CDR3 DNA reads as TGTGCCAGCAGCTTGGGGGCTAGCGGGGGGCCCCAAGAGACCCAGTACTTC. Its translation: CASSLGASGGPQETQYF.

This clonotype was observed a handful of times. This chain uses TRBV4-3 with TRBJ2-7; no clear D gene. Trimming pared 0 bases from V and 3 bases from J, leaving 9 bases between. Germline values: CDR1 LGHNA, CDR2 YSLEER. CDR3 length: 14 amino acids. The CDR3 DNA reads as TGCGCCAGCAGCCAAGACGTCAGCTACTACGAGCAGTACGTC. This gives the protein CASSQDVSYYEQYV.

About this clonotype itself: One end of the junction fails to match germline, which may point to a read error. V usage is TRBV12-3 or TRBV12-4 and J usage is TRBJ2-3; a weak D match, TRBD2 (6 bases). The CDR3 runs to 13 residues. CDR3 in DNA: TGTGCCAGCAGTTCCTACCCAGGGACTGTAGGGGCTTTT. Translated: CASSSYPGTVGAF.

The chain is built from TRBV5-5 and TRBJ2-7; D is undetermined. Germline lookup yields CDR1 SGHKS and CDR2 YYEKEE (reference sequence). Trimming cost V 0 bases and J 2 bases, with 12 bases left between them. The length of the CDR3 is 15 residues. The CDR3, as DNA: TGTGCCAGCAGCTTGGTCTCCTCTTCTGCCTACGAGCAGTACTTC. Amino acid sequence: CASSLVSSSAYEQYF.

The J gene is TRBJ1-1, the V gene TRBV7-9, with 7 bases lining up with TRBD1. From germline, CDR1 is SEHNR and CDR2 FQNEAQ (reference sequence). Losses at the gene ends were 1 base for V and 4 bases for J; bases not matched to a gene: 6. This CDR3 has 15 amino acids. CDR3 sequence reads: CASSLETGLSTEAFF. The CDR3, as DNA: TGTGCCAGCAGCTTAGAGACAGGGTTGAGCACTGAAGCTTTCTTT.

The table lists this clonotype with a few counts. The V gene is TRBV4-1, the J gene TRBJ1-1; D is unresolved. This CDR3 spans 15 amino acids. Trimming took off 6 bases at V and 8 bases at J, with 22 bases between the two ends. The germline V gene encodes CDR1 MGHRA and CDR2 YSYEKL. DNA of the CDR3: TGCGCCAGCAGTCTAAAAACGAGCACTTATACGGAAGCTTTCTTT. Translating gives CASSLKTSTYTEAFF.

This clonotype was counted a few times. The DNA of the CDR3 is TGTGCCAGCAGCCAAGATGCCGGGGGGGCCGGTGAGCAGTTCTTC. Encoded protein: CASSQDAGGAGEQFF. The J gene is TRBJ2-1, the V gene TRBV3-1, with 8 nucleotides matching TRBD2. This CDR3 comprises 15 residues. From germline, CDR1 is LGHDT and CDR2 YNNKEL (reference sequence). Losses at the gene ends were 0 bases for V and 9 bases for J; bases not matched to a gene: 7.

This clonotype was recorded a few times. V and J are TRBV6-2 or TRBV6-3 and TRBJ1-1; TRBD1 is a possible D gene (5 bases). Trimming took off 6 bases at V and 6 bases at J, with 20 bases between the two ends. The CDR3 is 15 residues long. Germline CDR1 and CDR2: MNHEY and SVGEGT. CDR3 residues: CASSLMRDLDAEAFF. CDR3 bases: TGTGCCAGCAGCCTCATGAGGGACCTGGACGCTGAAGCTTTCTTT.

The table lists this clonotype with a few counts. The V and J genes are TRBV6-2 or TRBV6-3 and TRBJ2-6, with D uncertain. Germline CDR1 MNHEY, CDR2 SVGEGT. The CDR3 runs 15 residues. Trimming removed 7 bases from V and 2 bases from J, with 12 bases in between. CDR3 DNA: TGTGCCAGCAAGATGTGGGAACCTGGGGCCAACGTCCTGACTTTC. This sequence encodes CASKMWEPGANVLTF.

V usage is TRBV5-1 and J usage is TRBJ1-5, with 8 bases identical to TRBD1. Germline V lookup: CDR1 SGHRS, CDR2 YFSETQ. Trimming removed 3 bases from V and 3 bases from J; junction bases left unmatched: 5. The CDR3 has 15 residues. CDR3 coding DNA: TGCGCCAGCAGCTGGTGGACAGGGAACAATCAGCCCCAGCATTTT. Translation gives CASSWWTGNNQPQHF.

The sample holds many counts of this clonotype. V gene TRBV29-1 combines with J gene TRBJ2-1; no clear D gene. The V and J ends lost 0 bases and 8 bases respectively, with 5 bases between them. Germline V lookup: CDR1 SQVTM, CDR2 ANQGSEA. The CDR3 covers 11 residues. CDR3 sequence reads: CSVEDRHEQFF. The CDR3 DNA is TGCAGCGTTGAAGACAGGCATGAGCAGTTCTTC.